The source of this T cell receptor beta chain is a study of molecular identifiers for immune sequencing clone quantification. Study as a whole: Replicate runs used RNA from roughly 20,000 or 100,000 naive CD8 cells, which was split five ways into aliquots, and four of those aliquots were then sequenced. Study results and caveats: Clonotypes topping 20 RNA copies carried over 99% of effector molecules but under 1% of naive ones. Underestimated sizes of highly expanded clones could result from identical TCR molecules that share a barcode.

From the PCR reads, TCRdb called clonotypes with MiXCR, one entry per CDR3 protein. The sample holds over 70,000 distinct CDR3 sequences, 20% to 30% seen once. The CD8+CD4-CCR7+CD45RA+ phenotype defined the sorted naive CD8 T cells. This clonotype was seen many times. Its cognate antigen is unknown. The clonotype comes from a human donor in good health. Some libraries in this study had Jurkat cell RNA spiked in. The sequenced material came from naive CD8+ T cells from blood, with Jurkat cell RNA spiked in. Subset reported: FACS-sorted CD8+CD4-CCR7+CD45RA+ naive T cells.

The CDR3 DNA sequence: TGCGCCAGCAGCCAGGAGGGGGGCAGTTATCAGCCCCAGCATTTT. As protein: CASSQEGGSYQPQHF. This chain uses TRBV4-3 with TRBJ1-5; a weak D match, TRBD1 (6 bases). Between the trimmed V and J ends, which lost 3 bases and 5 bases, there was a span of 14 bases. The CDR3 is 15 amino acids. Looked up from germline, CDR1 is LGHNA and CDR2 is YSLEER.